The entry below describes one T cell receptor beta chain. The antigen is unknown. The data were taken from a study of T-cell memory formation after mild COVID-19. General study results and limits: Second-wave clones with a day 37 peak had unconfirmed SARS-CoV-2 specificity. The appearance of some responding clones in pre-infection memory suggested that cross-reactive memory joined.

The CDR3 covers 16 residues. Germline assignment: CDR1 MNHEY and CDR2 SVGAGI. V lost 0 bases to trimming and J lost 9 bases, with 18 bases between them. Amplification by 5'RACE using constant-segment primers produced TCR alpha and TCR beta cDNA libraries that carried sample barcodes and UMIs. TCRdb ran MiXCR on the 5' RACE reads and lists one entry per CDR3 protein. This table holds approximately 290,000 distinct CDR3 sequences, about 15% found once. Material for sequencing was PBMCs or a T cell subset sorted from them (not recorded which). The V call is TRBV6-5, the J call TRBJ2-1, with D possibly being TRBD2 (5 bases). The source is a man aged 18-30 years who had mild COVID-19 (a few samples of this study predate the infection). Cell type and time point are not known. CDR3 region: CASSYSGAQQRGEQFF. CDR3 nucleotides: TGTGCCAGCAGTTACTCGGGAGCCCAGCAACGGGGTGAGCAGTTCTTC.